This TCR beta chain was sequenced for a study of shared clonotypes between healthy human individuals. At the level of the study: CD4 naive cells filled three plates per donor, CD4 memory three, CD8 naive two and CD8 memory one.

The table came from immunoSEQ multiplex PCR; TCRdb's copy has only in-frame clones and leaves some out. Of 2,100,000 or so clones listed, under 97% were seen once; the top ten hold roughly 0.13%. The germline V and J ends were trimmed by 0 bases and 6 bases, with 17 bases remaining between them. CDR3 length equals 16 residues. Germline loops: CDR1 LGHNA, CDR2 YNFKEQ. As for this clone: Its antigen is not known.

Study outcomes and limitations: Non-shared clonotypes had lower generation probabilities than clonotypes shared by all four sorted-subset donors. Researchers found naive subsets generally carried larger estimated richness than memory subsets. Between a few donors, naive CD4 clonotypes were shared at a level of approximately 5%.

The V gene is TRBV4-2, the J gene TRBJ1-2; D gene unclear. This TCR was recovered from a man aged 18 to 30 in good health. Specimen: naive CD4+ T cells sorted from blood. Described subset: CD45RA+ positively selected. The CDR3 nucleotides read TGTGCCAGCAGCCAAGACTCCCCCCCACACGGGCATGGCTACACCTTC. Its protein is CASSQDSPPHGHGYTF.